This T cell receptor (beta chain) was obtained from a study of blood T cell repertoires in COVID-19. Study-level background: Sample material is recorded as cDNA or gDNA derived from T cells, B-cell-depleted T cells, or PBMCs.

Some clones are missing from TCRdb's copy, which holds only in-frame ones; the method was immunoSEQ multiplex PCR. The table has over 95,000 clones, around 84% seen once. The CDR3 is 11 residues long. CDR1 is SNHLY and CDR2 is FYNNEI in the germline V gene. V lost 7 bases to trimming and J lost 5 bases, with 9 bases between them. What was sequenced was peripheral blood. This TCR derives from a man aged 40-55 years with acute or convalescent COVID-19. The rearrangement uses TRBV2 and TRBJ2-7, with D uncertain. The CDR3 sequence: CASTPSNEQYF. For the CDR3, the DNA is TGTGCCAGCACCCCAAGCAACGAGCAGTACTTC.